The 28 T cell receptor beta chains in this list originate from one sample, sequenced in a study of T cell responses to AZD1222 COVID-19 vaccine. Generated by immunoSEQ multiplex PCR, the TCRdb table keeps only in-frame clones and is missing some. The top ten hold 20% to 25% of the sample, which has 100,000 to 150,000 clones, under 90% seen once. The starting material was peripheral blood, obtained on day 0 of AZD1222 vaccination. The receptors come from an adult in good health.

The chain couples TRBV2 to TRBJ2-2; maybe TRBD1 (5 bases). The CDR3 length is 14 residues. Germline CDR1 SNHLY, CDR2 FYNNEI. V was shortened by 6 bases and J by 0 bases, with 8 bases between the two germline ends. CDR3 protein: CASRPTANTGELFF. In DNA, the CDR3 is TGTGCCAGCAGGCCGACAGCGAACACCGGGGAGCTGTTTTTT.

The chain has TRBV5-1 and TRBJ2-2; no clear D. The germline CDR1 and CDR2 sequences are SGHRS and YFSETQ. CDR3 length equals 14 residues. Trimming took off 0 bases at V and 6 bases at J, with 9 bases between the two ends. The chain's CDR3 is CASSLGSSPGELFF. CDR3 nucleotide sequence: TGCGCCAGCAGCTTGGGGAGTTCCCCCGGGGAGCTGTTTTTT. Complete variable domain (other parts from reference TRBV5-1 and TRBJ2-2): KAGVTQTPRYLIKTRGQQVTLSCSPISGHRSVSWYQQTPGQGLQFLFEYFSETQRNKGNFPGRFSGRQFSNSRSEMNVSTLELGDSALYLCASSLGSSPGELFFGEGSRLTVL.

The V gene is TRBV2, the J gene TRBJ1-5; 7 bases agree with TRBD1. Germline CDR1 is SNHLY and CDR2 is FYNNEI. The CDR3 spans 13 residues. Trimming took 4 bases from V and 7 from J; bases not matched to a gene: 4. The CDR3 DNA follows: TGTGCCAGCAGTGGACAGGGCGGGCAGCCCCAGCATTTT. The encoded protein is CASSGQGGQPQHF. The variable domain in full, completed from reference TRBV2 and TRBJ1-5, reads EPEVTQTPSHQVTQMGQEVILRCVPISNHLYFYWYRQILGQKVEFLVSFYNNEISEKSEIFDDQFSVERPDGSNFTLKIRSTKLEDSAMYFCASSGQGGQPQHFGDGTRLSIL.

The DNA for the CDR3 is TGTGCCACCAGCAGAGATCCGAAGACTCCGGGCGGCTACACCTTC. The encoded protein is CATSRDPKTPGGYTF. The V call is TRBV15, the J call TRBJ1-2, with no clear D. The CDR3 has 15 residues. V was cut by 0 bases and J by 8 bases, with 16 bases left in between. Germline-derived CDR1 and CDR2 are LNHNV and YYDKDF (reference sequence).

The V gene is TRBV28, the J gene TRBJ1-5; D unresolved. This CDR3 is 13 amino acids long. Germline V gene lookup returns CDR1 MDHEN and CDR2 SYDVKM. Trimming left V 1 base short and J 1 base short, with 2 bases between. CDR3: CASSLYSNQPQHF. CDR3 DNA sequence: TGTGCCAGCAGTTTATACAGCAATCAGCCCCAGCATTTT.

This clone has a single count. The CDR3 loop is CASSASGTEFIYGYTF. The CDR3 DNA is TGTGCCAGCAGCGCCTCCGGGACTGAGTTTATCTATGGCTACACCTTC. The chain combines TRBV9 with TRBJ1-2; tentative D call: TRBD1 (5 bases). This CDR3 has 16 residues. CDR1 is SGDLS and CDR2 is YYNGEE in the germline V gene. Trimming stripped 3 bases from V and 4 bases from J, with 19 bases between.

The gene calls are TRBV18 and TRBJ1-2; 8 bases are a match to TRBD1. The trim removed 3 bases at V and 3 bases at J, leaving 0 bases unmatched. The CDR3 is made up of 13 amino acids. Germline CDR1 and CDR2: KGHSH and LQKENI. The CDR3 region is CASSPGQDYGYTF. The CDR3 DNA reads TGTGCCAGCTCACCGGGACAGGACTATGGCTACACCTTC.

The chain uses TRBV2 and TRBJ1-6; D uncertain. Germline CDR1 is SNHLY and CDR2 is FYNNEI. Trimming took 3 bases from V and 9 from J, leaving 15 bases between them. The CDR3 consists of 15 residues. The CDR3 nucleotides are TGTGCCAGCAGTGACCACCCCGATTCGGCTTCACCCCTCCACTTT. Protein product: CASSDHPDSASPLHF. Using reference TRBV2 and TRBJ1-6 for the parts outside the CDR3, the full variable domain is EPEVTQTPSHQVTQMGQEVILRCVPISNHLYFYWYRQILGQKVEFLVSFYNNEISEKSEIFDDQFSVERPDGSNFTLKIRSTKLEDSAMYFCASSDHPDSASPLHFGNGTRLTVT.

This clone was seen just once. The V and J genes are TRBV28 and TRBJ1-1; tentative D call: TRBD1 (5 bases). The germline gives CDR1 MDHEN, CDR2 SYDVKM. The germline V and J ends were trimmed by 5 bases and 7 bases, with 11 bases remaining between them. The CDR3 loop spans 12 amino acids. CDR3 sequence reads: CASSAGTSEAFF. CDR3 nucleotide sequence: TGTGCCAGCAGTGCGGGGACTAGTGAAGCTTTCTTT.

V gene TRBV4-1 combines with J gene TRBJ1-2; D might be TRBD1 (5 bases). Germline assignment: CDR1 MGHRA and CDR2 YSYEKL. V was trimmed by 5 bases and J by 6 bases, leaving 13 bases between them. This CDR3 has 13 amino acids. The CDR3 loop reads CASSSTRGDGYTF. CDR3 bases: TGCGCCAGCAGCTCCACCCGGGGGGATGGCTACACCTTC.

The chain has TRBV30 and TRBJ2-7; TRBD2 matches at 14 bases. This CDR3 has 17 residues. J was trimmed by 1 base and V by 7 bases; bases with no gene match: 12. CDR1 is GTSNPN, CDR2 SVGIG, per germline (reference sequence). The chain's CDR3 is CASILLGLAGDSYEQYF. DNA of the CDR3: TGTGCCTCGATACTGTTGGGACTAGCGGGGGATTCCTACGAGCAGTACTTC. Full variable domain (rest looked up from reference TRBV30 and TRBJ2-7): SQTIHQWPATLVQPVGSPLSLECTVEGTSNPNLYWYRQAAGRGLQLLFYSVGIGQISSEVPQNLSASRPQDRQFILSSKKLLLSDSGFYLCASILLGLAGDSYEQYFGPGTRLTVT.

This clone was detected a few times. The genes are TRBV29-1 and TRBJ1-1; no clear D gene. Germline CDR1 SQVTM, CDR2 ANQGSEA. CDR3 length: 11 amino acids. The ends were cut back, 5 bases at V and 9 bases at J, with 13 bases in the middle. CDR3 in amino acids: CSVNYGEKAFF. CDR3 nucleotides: TGCAGCGTTAATTACGGGGAAAAAGCTTTCTTT.

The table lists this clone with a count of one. The CDR3 spells CASSVSGGYTDTQYF. CDR3 in DNA: TGTGCCAGCAGTGTAAGCGGGGGGTACACAGATACGCAGTATTTT. The J gene is TRBJ2-3, the V gene TRBV2; 9 bases are a match to TRBD2. Germline assignment: CDR1 SNHLY and CDR2 FYNNEI. The junction had 4 bases not matched to a gene; V was cut back by 4 bases and J by 2 bases. There are 15 residues in the CDR3. Based on the CDR3 plus reference TRBV2 and TRBJ2-3, the full variable domain is EPEVTQTPSHQVTQMGQEVILRCVPISNHLYFYWYRQILGQKVEFLVSFYNNEISEKSEIFDDQFSVERPDGSNFTLKIRSTKLEDSAMYFCASSVSGGYTDTQYFGPGTRLTVL.

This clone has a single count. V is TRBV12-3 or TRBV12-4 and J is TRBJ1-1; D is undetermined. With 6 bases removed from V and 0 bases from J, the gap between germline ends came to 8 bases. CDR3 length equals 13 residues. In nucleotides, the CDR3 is TGTGCCAGCAGCCTACAGATGAACACTGAAGCTTTCTTT. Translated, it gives CASSLQMNTEAFF.

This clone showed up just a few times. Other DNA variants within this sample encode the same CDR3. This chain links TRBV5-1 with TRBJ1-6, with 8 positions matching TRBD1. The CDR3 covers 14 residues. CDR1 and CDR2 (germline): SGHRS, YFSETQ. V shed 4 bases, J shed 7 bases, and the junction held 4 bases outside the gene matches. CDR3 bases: TGCGCCAGCAGCCCGGGGACAGGCAATTCACCCCTCCACTTT. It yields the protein CASSPGTGNSPLHF.

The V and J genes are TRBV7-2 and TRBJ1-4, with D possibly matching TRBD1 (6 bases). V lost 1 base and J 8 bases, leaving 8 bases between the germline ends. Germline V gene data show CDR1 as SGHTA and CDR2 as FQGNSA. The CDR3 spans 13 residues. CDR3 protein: CASSLVGGEKLFF. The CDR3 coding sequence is TGTGCCAGCAGCTTAGTGGGGGGCGAAAAACTGTTTTTT.

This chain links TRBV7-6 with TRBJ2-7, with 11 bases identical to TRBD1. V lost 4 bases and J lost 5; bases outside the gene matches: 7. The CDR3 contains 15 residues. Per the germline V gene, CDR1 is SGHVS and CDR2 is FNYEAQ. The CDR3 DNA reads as TGTGCCAGCAGCTCTCCGGGACAGGGGGGTAACGAGCAGTACTTC. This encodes CASSSPGQGGNEQYF.

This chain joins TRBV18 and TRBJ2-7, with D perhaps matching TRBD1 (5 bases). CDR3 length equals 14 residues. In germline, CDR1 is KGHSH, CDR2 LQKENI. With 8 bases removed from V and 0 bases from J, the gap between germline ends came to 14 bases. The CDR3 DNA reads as TGTGCCAGCGCCCAGGGCAGGAGCTCCTACGAGCAGTACTTC. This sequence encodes CASAQGRSSYEQYF.

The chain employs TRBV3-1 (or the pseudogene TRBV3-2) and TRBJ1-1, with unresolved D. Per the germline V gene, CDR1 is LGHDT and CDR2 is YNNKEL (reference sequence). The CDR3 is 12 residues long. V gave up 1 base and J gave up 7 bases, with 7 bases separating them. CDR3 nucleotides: TGTGCCAGCAGCCAAGGGGCGCGTGAAGCTTTCTTT. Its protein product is CASSQGAREAFF.

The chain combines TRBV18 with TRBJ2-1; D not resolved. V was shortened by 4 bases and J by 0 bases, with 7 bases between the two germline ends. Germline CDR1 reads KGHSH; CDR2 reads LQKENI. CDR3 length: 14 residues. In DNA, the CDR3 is TGTGCCAGCTCACTCTCCCACTCCTACAATGAGCAGTTCTTC. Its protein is CASSLSHSYNEQFF.

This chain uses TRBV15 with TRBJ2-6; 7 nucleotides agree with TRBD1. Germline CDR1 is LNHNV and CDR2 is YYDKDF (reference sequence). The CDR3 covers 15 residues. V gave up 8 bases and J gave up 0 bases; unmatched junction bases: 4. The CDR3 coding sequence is TGTGCCACCGGGGCAGGGGGCTCTGGGGCCAACGTCCTGACTTTC. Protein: CATGAGGSGANVLTF.

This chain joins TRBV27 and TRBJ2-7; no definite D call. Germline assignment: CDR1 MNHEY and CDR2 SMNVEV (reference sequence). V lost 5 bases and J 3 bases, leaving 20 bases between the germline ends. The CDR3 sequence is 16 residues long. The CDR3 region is CASSPSLGRLIYEQYF. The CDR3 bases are TGTGCCAGCAGTCCATCCCTAGGTCGTCTAATCTACGAGCAGTACTTC.

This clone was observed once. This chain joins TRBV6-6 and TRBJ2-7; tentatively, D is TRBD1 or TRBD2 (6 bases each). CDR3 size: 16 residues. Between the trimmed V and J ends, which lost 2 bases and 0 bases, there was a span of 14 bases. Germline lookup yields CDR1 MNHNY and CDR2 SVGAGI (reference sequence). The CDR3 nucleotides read TGTGCCAGCAGTTACGCCGGGGGCAGTTTCTCCTACGAGCAGTACTTC. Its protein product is CASSYAGGSFSYEQYF.

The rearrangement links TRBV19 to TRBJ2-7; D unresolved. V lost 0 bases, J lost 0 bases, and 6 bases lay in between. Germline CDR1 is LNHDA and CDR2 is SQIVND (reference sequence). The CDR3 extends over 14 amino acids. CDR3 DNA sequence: TGTGCCAGTAGTATAGATTCAGACTCCTACGAGCAGTACTTC. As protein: CASSIDSDSYEQYF.

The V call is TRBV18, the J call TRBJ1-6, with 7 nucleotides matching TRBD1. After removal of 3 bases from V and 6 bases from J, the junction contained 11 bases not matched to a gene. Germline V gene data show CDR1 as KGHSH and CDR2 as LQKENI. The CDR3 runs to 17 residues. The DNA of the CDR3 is TGTGCCAGCTCACCGCAGGGAGACAGGGTCAGTAATTCACCCCTCCACTTT. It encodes CASSPQGDRVSNSPLHF.

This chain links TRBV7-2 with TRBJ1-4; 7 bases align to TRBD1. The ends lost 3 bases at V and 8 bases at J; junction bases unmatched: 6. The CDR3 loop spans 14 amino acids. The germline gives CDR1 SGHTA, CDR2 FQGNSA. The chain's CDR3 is CASSFQGGEEKLFF. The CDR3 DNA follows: TGTGCCAGCAGCTTTCAGGGGGGCGAGGAAAAACTGTTTTTT.

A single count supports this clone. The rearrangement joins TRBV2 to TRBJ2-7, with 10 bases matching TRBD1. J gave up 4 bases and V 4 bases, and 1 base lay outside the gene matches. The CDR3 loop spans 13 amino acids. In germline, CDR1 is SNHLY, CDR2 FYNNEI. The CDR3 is CASSGDRGYEQYF. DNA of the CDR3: TGTGCCAGCAGTGGGGACAGGGGTTACGAGCAGTACTTC.

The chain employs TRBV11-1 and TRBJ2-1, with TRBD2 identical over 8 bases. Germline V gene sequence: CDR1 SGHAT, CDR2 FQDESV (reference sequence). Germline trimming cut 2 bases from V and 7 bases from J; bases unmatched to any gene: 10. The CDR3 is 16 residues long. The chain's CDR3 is CASSLRVVGLGNEQFF. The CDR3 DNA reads TGTGCCAGCAGCTTAAGAGTAGTGGGACTAGGAAATGAGCAGTTCTTC.